This T cell receptor beta chain was retrieved from a study of blood T cells in healthy people across ages. Study-level points and caveats: Long-lived donors had more naive CD4+ cells and higher diversity than aged donors.

As for this clonotype: Its antigen is unknown.

Combining a sample-barcoded 5' primer with a J-beta primer mix, a second PCR ran for about 6 to 12 cycles. Per-sample output comprised a minimum of 2.5 million paired-end reads containing CDR3. TCRdb reprocessed the 5' RACE reads with MiXCR, giving one entry per CDR3 protein. The sample gives 720,000 or so distinct CDR3 sequences, 40% to 50% of which show up once; about 32% is in the top ten. The donors, aged about 6 to 95, were healthy Caucasians from Russia. Each individual donor underwent a draw of 8 to 10 milliliters of peripheral blood. This CDR3 region has 15 residues. The V end lost 5 bases, the J end lost 5 bases, and 16 bases lay between the germline ends. Germline CDR1 reads SGHTA; CDR2 reads FQGTGA.

The sample comprised blood. This sequence was found in a man older than 75 in good health. The V call is TRBV7-3, the J call TRBJ2-1; TRBD1 might be the D (5 bases). In DNA, the CDR3 is TGTGCCAGCAGCACCGTACCCCGACAGAACAATGAGCAGTTCTTC. Its translation is CASSTVPRQNNEQFF.